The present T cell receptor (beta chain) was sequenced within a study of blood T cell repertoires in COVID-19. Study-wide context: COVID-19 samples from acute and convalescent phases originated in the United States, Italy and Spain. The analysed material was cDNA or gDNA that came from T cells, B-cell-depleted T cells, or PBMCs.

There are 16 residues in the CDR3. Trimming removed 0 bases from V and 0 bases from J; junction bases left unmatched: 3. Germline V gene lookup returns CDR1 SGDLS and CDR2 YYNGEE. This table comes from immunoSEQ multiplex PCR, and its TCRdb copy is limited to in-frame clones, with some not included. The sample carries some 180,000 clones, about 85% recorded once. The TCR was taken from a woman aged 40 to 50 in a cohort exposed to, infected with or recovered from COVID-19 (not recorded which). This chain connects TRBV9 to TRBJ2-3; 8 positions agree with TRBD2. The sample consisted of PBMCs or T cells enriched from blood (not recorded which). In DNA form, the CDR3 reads TGTGCCAGCAGCGTAGCGGGGGGGATCAGCACAGATACGCAGTATTTT. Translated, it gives CASSVAGGISTDTQYF.